This T cell receptor beta chain was sequenced during a study of sequential checkpoint blockade in melanoma. Study observations and caveats: Response in arm A was associated with pretreatment TIL clonality.

This table comes from immunoSEQ multiplex PCR, and its TCRdb copy is limited to in-frame clones, with some not included. The sample includes 4,000 to 5,000 clones, around 25% of them seen just once. This clone was counted ten times or more. Its antigen is unknown. Treatment reported: randomized to nivolumab then ipilimumab (arm A) or the reverse (arm B). The source material was tumor tissue (inferred from file names), sampled from a patient given nivolumab and ipilimumab in sequence. The sequence was obtained from a human donor with melanoma.

CDR3 sequence (DNA): TGTGCCAGCAGCAACCCTAGCGGGGGGGCTCATGAGCAGTTCTTC. Translating it yields CASSNPSGGAHEQFF. This sequence joins TRBV11-3 and TRBJ2-1, with 12 positions matching TRBD2. Germline V gene data show CDR1 as SGHNT and CDR2 as YENEEA. The trim removed 5 bases at V and 8 bases at J, leaving 7 bases unmatched. The CDR3 is made up of 15 amino acids.